This is a list of T cell receptor beta chains from one sample in a study of blood T cell repertoires in COVID-19. Clones were sequenced by immunoSEQ multiplex PCR, and TCRdb holds only the in-frame ones, with some missing. The table has about 160,000 clones, 85% to 95% seen once. The sequenced sample consisted of peripheral blood. All receptors derive from a woman in her 50s with acute or convalescent COVID-19. Each CDR3 is given with its conserved first and last residue. D genes are given only for firm matches. Clone size is shown for a subset of rows, as once, few, many or a class of expanded clone.

J,D,V,size,DNA,CDR3
TRBJ1-1,.,TRBV19,.,TGTGCCAGTTCGCTCACGGTGAACACTGAAGCTTTCTTT,CASSLTVNTEAFF
TRBJ2-2,.,TRBV6-5,few,TGTGCCAGCAGTAAGAGTCAGGGCCTCGCCGGGGAGCTGTTTTTT,CASSKSQGLAGELFF
TRBJ1-1,TRBD1,TRBV4-3,once,TGCGCCAGCAGCCCAGGGGGCATGGGAACTGAAGCTTTCTTT,CASSPGGMGTEAFF
TRBJ1-2,TRBD1,TRBV27,.,TGTGCCAGCAGTCTCGGGACAGGTTCCTATGGCTACACCTTC,CASSLGTGSYGYTF
TRBJ2-1,.,TRBV15,.,TGTGCCACCAGCAGACGTGCGTATGAGCAGTTCTTC,CATSRRAYEQFF
TRBJ2-1,TRBD2,TRBV20-1,.,TGCAGTGTTAGTAGCGGGCAACAGTACAATGAGCAGTTCTTC,CSVSSGQQYNEQFF
TRBJ1-5,.,TRBV6-5,.,TGTGCCAGTCGACGGGGGTTTTATAGCAATCAGCCCCAGCATTTT,CASRRGFYSNQPQHF
TRBJ1-2,TRBD1,TRBV9,.,TGTGCCAGCAGCGTGACGACAGGGAGGTATGGCTACACCTTC,CASSVTTGRYGYTF
TRBJ1-2,.,TRBV4-1,.,TGCGCCAGCAGCCAAGCGTACAGGAATAGGAACTATGGCTACACCTTC,CASSQAYRNRNYGYTF
TRBJ1-1,TRBD1,TRBV6-5,.,TGTGCCAGCAGTTATCCGGGACAGGGGGTCACTGAAGCTTTCTTT,CASSYPGQGVTEAFF
TRBJ1-1,.,TRBV18,.,TGTGCCAGCTCACCAAACAGGGTTCAGGGCACTGAAGCTTTCTTT,CASSPNRVQGTEAFF